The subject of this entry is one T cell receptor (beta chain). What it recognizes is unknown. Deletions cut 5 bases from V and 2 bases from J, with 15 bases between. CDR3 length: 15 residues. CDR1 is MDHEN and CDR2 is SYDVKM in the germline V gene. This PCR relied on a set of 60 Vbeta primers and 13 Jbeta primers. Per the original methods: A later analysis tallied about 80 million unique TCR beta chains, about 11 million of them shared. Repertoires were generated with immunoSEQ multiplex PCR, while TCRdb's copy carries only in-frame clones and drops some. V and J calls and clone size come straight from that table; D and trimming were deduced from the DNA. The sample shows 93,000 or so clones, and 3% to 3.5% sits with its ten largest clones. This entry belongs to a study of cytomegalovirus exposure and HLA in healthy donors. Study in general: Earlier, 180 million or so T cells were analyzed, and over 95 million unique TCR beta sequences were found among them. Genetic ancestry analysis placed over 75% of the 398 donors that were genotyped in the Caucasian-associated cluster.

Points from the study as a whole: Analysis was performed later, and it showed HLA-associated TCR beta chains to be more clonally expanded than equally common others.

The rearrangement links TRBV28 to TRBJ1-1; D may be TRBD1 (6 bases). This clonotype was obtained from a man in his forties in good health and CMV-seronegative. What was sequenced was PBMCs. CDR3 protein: CASSPILDSNTEAFF. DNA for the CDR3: TGTGCCAGCAGTCCTATCCTGGACAGTAACACTGAAGCTTTCTTT.